Detailed here is one TCR beta chain. This clonotype has just a few counts. Its specific antigen is unknown. The sample holds no much larger clone one base away, and base qualities are not on file. Its CDR3 holds 12 amino acids, cysteine through phenylalanine. The kept DNA is CDR3 alone, 36 bases in frame from the first base. V loses 3 bases of germline sequence and J loses 8 bases, and the interval between the two ends is 8 bases. According to the germline V gene (reference sequence), CDR1 reads LNHDA and CDR2 reads SQIVND. Sequencing was performed on an Illumina HiSeq 1500. TCRdb passed the public sequencing reads through fastp at Q25 and MiXCR, retaining productive beta sequences. Merged by CDR3 protein, the rows form single entries marked with the most common genes and DNA. Within this sample are about 530,000 distinct CDR3 sequences, with around 27% of them counted one time only. The top ten clones comprise less than 15% of the sample.

This entry belongs to a study of T cell repertoires in cytomegalovirus infection (dated 2019 in TCRdb). Study-level background: The HLA type of each donor mattered for the analysis, because public TCR beta signatures pointed to carriage of CMV infection along with the matching HLA type. Beyond this particular receptor, the publication reports: In both this cohort and an independent roughly 350-donor cohort, the cumulative frequency of public TCR beta family members distinguished carriers of CMV infection plus the relevant HLA type. The ex vivo response was dominated by HLA-C-restricted CMV-specific TCR beta clonotypes, which also provided the single most frequent clonotype in two of eight donors.

The sample was PBMCs. The clonotype was recovered from a human donor in good health (CMV status not recorded). Some clones in this sample may be carry-over from other donors' samples. The rearrangement combines TRBV19 with TRBJ2-1; the D gene remains uncertain. The CDR3 here reads CASSIPMYEQFF. The nucleotides read TGTGCCAGTAGTATTCCAATGTATGAGCAGTTCTTC. Extended through the reference TRBV19 and TRBJ2-1 proteins, this CDR3 yields the full variable domain: DGGITQSPKYLFRKEGQNVTLSCEQNLNHDAMYWYRQDPGQGLRLIYYSQIVNDFQKGDIAEGYSVSREKKESFPLTVTSAQKNPTAFYLCASSIPMYEQFFGPGTRLTVL.